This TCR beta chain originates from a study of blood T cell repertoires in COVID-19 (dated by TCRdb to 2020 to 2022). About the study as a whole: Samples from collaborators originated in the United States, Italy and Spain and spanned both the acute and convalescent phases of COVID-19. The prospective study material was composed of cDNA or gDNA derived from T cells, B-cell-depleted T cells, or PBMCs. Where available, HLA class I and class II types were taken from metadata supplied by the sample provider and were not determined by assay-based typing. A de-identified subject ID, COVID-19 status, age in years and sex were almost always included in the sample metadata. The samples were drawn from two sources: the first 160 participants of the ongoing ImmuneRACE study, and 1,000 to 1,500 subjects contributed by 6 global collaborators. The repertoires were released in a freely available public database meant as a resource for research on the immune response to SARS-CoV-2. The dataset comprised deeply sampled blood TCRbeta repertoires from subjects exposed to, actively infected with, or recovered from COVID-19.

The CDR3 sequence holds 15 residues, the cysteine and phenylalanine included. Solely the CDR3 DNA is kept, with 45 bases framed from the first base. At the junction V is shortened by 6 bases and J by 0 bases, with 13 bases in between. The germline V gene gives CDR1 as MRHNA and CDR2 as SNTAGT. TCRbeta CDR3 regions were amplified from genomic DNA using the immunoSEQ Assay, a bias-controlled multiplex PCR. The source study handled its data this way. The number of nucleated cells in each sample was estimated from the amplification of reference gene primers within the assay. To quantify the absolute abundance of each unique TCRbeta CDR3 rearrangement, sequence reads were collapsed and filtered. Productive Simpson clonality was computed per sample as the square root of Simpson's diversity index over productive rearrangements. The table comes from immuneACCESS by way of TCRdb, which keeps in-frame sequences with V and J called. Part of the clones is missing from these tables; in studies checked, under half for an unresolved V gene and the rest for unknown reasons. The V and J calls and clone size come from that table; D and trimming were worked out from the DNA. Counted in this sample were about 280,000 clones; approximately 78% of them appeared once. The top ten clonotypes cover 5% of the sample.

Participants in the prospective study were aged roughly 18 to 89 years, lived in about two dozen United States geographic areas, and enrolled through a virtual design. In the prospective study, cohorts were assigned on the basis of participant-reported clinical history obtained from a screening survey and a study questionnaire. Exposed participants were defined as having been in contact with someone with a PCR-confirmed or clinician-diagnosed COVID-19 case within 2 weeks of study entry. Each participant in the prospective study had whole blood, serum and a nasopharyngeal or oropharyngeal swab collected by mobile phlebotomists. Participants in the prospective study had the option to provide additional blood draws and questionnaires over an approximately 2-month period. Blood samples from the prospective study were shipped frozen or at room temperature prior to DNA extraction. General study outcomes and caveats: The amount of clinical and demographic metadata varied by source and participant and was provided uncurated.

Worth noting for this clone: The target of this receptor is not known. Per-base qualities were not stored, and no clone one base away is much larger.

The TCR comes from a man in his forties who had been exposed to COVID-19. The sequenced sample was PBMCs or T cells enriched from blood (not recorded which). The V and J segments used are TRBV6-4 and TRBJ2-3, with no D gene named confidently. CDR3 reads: CASSLERGSTDTQYF. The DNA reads TGTGCCAGCAGCCTCGAGCGAGGCAGCACAGATACGCAGTATTTT.